This T cell receptor beta chain emerged from a study of follicular helper T cells after annual influenza vaccination. Across the whole study: Blood was drawn on days 0, 7 and 28 after vaccination.

Time point defined: 2015-2016 season, 7 days after influenza vaccination. TCRdb keeps only in-frame clones here, not all; method: immunoSEQ multiplex PCR. The data contain 5,500 to 7,500 clones, 80% to 90% of them singletons. General study points: The much larger non-cTfh compartments may have been undersampled.

The germline V gene has CDR1 MNHNY and CDR2 SVGAGI (reference sequence). V shed 4 bases and J 8 bases; nucleotides not matched to a gene: 3. This CDR3 has 14 amino acids. Worth noting for this clone: Antigen specificity is unknown.

This TCR was recovered from an adult who received the influenza vaccine. The sample here was CXCR5- memory CD4+ T cells sorted from blood, taken 7 days after influenza vaccination. The gene calls are TRBV6-6 and TRBJ2-1, with 12 bases that match TRBD2. This CDR3 reads CASSLTSGSYEQFF. In nucleotides, the CDR3 is TGTGCCAGCAGTTTGACTAGCGGGAGCTATGAGCAGTTCTTC.